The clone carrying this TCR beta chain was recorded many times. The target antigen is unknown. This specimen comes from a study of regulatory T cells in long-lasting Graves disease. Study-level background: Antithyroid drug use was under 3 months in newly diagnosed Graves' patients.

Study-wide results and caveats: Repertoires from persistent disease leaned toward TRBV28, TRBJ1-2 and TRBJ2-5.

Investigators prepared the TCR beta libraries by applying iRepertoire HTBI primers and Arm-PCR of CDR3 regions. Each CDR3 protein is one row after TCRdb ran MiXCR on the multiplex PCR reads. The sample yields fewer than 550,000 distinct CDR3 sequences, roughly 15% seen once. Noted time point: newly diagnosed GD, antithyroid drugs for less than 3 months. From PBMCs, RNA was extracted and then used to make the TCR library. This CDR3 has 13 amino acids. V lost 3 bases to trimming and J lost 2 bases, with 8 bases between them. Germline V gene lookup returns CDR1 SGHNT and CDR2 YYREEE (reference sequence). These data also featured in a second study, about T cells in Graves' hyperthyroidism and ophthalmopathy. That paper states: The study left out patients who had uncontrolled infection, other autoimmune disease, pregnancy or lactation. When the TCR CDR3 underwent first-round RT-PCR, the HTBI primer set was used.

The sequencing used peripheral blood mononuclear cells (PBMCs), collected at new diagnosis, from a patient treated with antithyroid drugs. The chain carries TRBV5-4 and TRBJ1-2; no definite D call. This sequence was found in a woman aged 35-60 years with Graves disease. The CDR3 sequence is CASSYEQNYGYTF. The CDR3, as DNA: TGTGCCAGCAGCTACGAACAGAACTATGGCTACACCTTC.